In its sample, the clone carrying this TCR beta chain was seen many times. The antigen is undetermined. Germline assignment: CDR1 MNHEY and CDR2 SMNVEV (reference sequence). The germline V and J ends were trimmed by 4 bases and 1 base, with 8 bases remaining between them. There are 14 residues in the CDR3. This record belongs to a study of CD8 T cells in ankylosing spondylitis. Findings and caveats of the study: Prior work had noted some motif variants in reactive arthritis blood and synovial fluid.

Molecular-barcoded quantitative 5'-RACE produced these TCR beta libraries. TCRdb called the 5' RACE reads again in MiXCR, with one record for every CDR3 protein. The data show fewer than 180,000 distinct CDR3 sequences, with approximately 48% seen just once and 12% to 15% held by the top ten. The source of this sequence is a male donor with ankylosing spondylitis. This chain joins TRBV27 and TRBJ1-5; a possible D gene is TRBD1 (5 bases). The sample consisted of synovial fluid, either unsorted or a sorted T cell fraction (not recorded which). The CDR3 DNA follows: TGTGCCAGCAGTTGGGGGGGGAGCAATCAGCCCCAGCATTTT. Protein: CASSWGGSNQPQHF.